The present T cell receptor beta chain was sequenced within a study of blood T cell repertoires in COVID-19. The overall study: Sample material is recorded as cDNA or gDNA derived from T cells, B-cell-depleted T cells, or PBMCs.

Original analysis: Reference gene primer amplification in the assay estimated nucleated cell counts. Here immunoSEQ multiplex PCR was the method, and the copy in TCRdb shows in-frame clones only, minus some. Clone size and V and J calls were adopted from that table, with D and trimming inferred from the DNA. The sample contains 400,000 to 550,000 clones, about 85% of which appear only once. Participants were placed into cohorts based on the clinical history they reported. The TCR originated in a woman younger than 30 with acute COVID-19. The sequenced sample consisted of PBMCs or T cells enriched from blood (not recorded which).

The CDR3 sequence is CASSPRTRGSNQPQHF. CDR3 nucleotide sequence: TGTGCCAGCAGCCCTAGGACCCGGGGTAGCAATCAGCCCCAGCATTTT. The J gene is TRBJ1-5, the V gene TRBV7-8; D uncertain. Trimming cost V 5 bases and J 0 bases, with 14 bases left between them. CDR3 length: 16 residues. Germline assignment: CDR1 SGHVS and CDR2 FQNEAQ.